What follows are 20 T cell receptor beta chains derived from one specimen sequenced in a study of blood T cells in healthy people across ages. PCR was performed a second time for about 6 to 12 cycles using a sample-barcoded 5' primer and a J-beta primer mix. Each CDR3 protein is one row after TCRdb ran MiXCR on the 5' RACE reads. The table shows hundreds of thousands of distinct CDR3 sequences, with 25% occurring only once. The data also belong to a second study, concerning T cells of mothers and their children.

Material for sequencing was blood. These receptors were taken from a boy aged 10-17 years in good health.

The table lists this clonotype with a few counts. The genes are TRBV15 and TRBJ2-2; D is perhaps TRBD2 (6 bases). There are 13 residues in the CDR3. Trimming took off 6 bases at V and 8 bases at J, with 13 bases between the two ends. The germline CDR1 and CDR2 sequences are LNHNV and YYDKDF (reference sequence). CDR3 protein: CATSQRVGGELFF. CDR3 nucleotide sequence: TGTGCCACCAGTCAGCGGGTCGGGGGGGAGCTGTTTTTT.

This clonotype was observed a few times. The chain employs TRBV5-1 and TRBJ2-7; 8 bases agree with TRBD2. CDR3 size: 16 residues. Germline loops: CDR1 SGHRS, CDR2 YFSETQ. V trimming: 4 bases; J trimming: 2 bases; junction bases outside the gene matches: 11. The CDR3 nucleotides read TGCGCCAGCAGCCCAACTAGCGGAGGAACCCCCTACGAGCAGTACTTC. This gives the protein CASSPTSGGTPYEQYF.

The V call is TRBV20-1, the J call TRBJ1-3; maybe TRBD1 (5 bases). This CDR3 has 14 residues. V was clipped by 5 bases and J by 0 bases, with 11 bases between them. From germline, CDR1 is DFQATT and CDR2 SNEGSKA (reference sequence). The CDR3 sequence: CSARGHPSGNTIYF. The DNA of the CDR3 is TGCAGTGCTCGCGGACACCCCTCTGGAAACACCATATATTTT.

The J gene is TRBJ2-7, the V gene TRBV12-3 or TRBV12-4; D ambiguous. V dropped 3 bases and J dropped 2 bases, with 8 bases sitting between them. CDR3 length: 13 residues. CDR3 DNA: TGTGCCAGCAGTTTCTGGCCAGCCTACGAGCAGTACTTC. Translated, it gives CASSFWPAYEQYF.

The J gene is TRBJ2-5, the V gene TRBV15, with D possibly being TRBD1 (5 bases). Trimming stripped 3 bases from V and 4 bases from J, with 12 bases between. The V gene's germline CDR1 is LNHNV and CDR2 YYDKDF (reference sequence). The CDR3 is 14 amino acids. CDR3: CATSRQGRRETQYF. DNA for the CDR3: TGTGCCACCAGCAGGCAGGGTCGAAGAGAGACCCAGTACTTC.

This chain uses TRBV20-1 with TRBJ1-1; D gene unclear. CDR1 and CDR2 (germline): DFQATT, SNEGSKA (reference sequence). CDR3 length: 10 residues. Trimming shortened V by 6 bases and J by 3 bases, and 5 bases separated the two germline ends. This chain's CDR3 is CSAFYTEAFF. The DNA for the CDR3 is TGCAGTGCCTTCTACACTGAAGCTTTCTTT.

This clonotype was seen only a few times. The V call is TRBV12-3 or TRBV12-4, the J call TRBJ2-1; unclear D gene. Matching the DNA end better, TRBJ2-7 makes the J call doubtful. There are 12 residues in the CDR3. The CDR3, as DNA: TGTGCCAGCAGTTTTGGTGGTCCCGAGCAGTACTTC. Its translation is CASSFGGPEQYF.

The rearrangement links TRBV9 to TRBJ2-2, with 7 bases lining up with TRBD2. The germline V gene encodes CDR1 SGDLS and CDR2 YYNGEE. The length of the CDR3 is 12 residues. Unmatched junction bases numbered 3, after V lost 7 bases and J lost 6 bases. Here the CDR3 DNA reads TGTGCCAGCGAAGCGGGACCCGGGGAGCTGTTTTTT. It yields the protein CASEAGPGELFF.

The chain employs TRBV20-1 and TRBJ2-1, with TRBD2 matching 12 bases. The J call is in doubt because the DNA end fits TRBJ2-5 better. Germline V gene sequence: CDR1 DFQATT, CDR2 SNEGSKA (reference sequence). The CDR3 covers 14 residues. This CDR3 is CSAILAGGKETQYF. The CDR3 DNA follows: TGCAGTGCTATACTAGCGGGGGGAAAGGAGACCCAGTACTTC.

The rearrangement joins TRBV9 to TRBJ2-1, with D perhaps being TRBD1 or TRBD2 (5 bases each). V shed 4 bases and J shed 10 bases, with 15 bases lying between them. The length of the CDR3 is 13 residues. Germline V lookup: CDR1 SGDLS, CDR2 YYNGEE. As DNA, the CDR3 is TGTGCCAGCAGCCCTAACGGGGCCGACGAGCAGTTCTTC. Its translation is CASSPNGADEQFF.

On this clonotype itself: Given a far larger clone just one base away, this is likely a sequencing read error. A read error is likely, as this CDR3 ends without the conserved phenylalanine or tryptophan. This chain's CDR3 is CASSVSYEQYI. The CDR3 nucleotides are TGTGCCAGCAGTGTCTCCTACGAGCAGTACATC. This chain uses TRBV12-3 or TRBV12-4 with TRBJ2-7; D remains ambiguous. The CDR3 length is 11 residues. V was shortened by 5 bases and J by 0 bases, with 2 bases between the two germline ends.

The chain uses TRBV7-8 and TRBJ2-3, with TRBD2 matching 8 bases. CDR1 and CDR2 (germline): SGHVS, FQNEAQ. V gave up 5 bases and J gave up 2 bases; unmatched junction bases: 9. This CDR3 contains 16 residues. The CDR3 region has the DNA TGTGCCAGCAGCCCCTGGGGCGGGGGGTACACAGATACGCAGTATTTT. This codes for CASSPWGGGYTDTQYF.

This clonotype turned up a few times. The chain links TRBV25-1 to TRBJ2-6, with TRBD2 matching 12 bases. In germline, CDR1 is MGHDK, CDR2 SYGVNS. Losses at the gene ends were 11 bases for V and 0 bases for J; bases not matched to a gene: 8. CDR3 length: 17 residues. The CDR3 bases are TGTGCCCACACTCGGACTAGCGGGATCTCTGGGGCCAACGTCCTGACTTTC. Its protein product is CAHTRTSGISGANVLTF.

The rearrangement joins TRBV20-1 to TRBJ2-5, with D possibly called TRBD1 or TRBD2 (5 bases each). Germline CDR1 and CDR2: DFQATT and SNEGSKA (reference sequence). Trimming cost V 5 bases and J 1 base, with 20 bases left between them. The CDR3 has 16 amino acids. The CDR3 sequence: CSARSGPPASQETQYF. CDR3 DNA: TGCAGTGCTCGCTCGGGACCCCCGGCATCCCAAGAGACCCAGTACTTC.

This clonotype was observed a handful of times. The germline gene is not matched at one end of the junction; a read error may be the cause. The chain is built from TRBV9 and TRBJ2-5, with 7 bases aligning to TRBD2. The end of the DNA fits TRBJ2-1 better, so the J call may be wrong. Germline CDR1 reads SGDLS; CDR2 reads YYNGEE. The CDR3 runs 16 residues. The CDR3 is CASSVVPSGPYNEQFF. The DNA of the CDR3 is TGCGCCAGCAGCGTAGTCCCTAGCGGTCCCTACAATGAGCAGTTCTTC.

The V gene is TRBV9, the J gene TRBJ2-2; TRBD1 agrees at 11 bases. V trimming: 3 bases; J trimming: 6 bases; junction bases outside the gene matches: 4. This CDR3 is built from 15 residues. Germline V gene data show CDR1 as SGDLS and CDR2 as YYNGEE. The CDR3: CASSADRGLPGELFF. CDR3 bases: TGTGCCAGCAGCGCGGACAGGGGGCTGCCCGGGGAGCTGTTTTTT.

The genes are TRBV27 and TRBJ1-6; D unresolved. Deletions cut 6 bases from V and 8 bases from J, with 17 bases between. In germline, CDR1 is MNHEY, CDR2 SMNVEV (reference sequence). The CDR3 consists of 15 residues. The CDR3 loop is CASRASGRVDSPLHF. The CDR3 DNA reads as TGTGCCAGCAGAGCCAGTGGGAGGGTTGATTCACCCCTCCACTTT.

The chain recombines TRBV20-1 with TRBJ2-7, with unresolved D. V was shortened by 7 bases and J by 2 bases, with 18 bases between the two germline ends. Per the germline V gene, CDR1 is DFQATT and CDR2 is SNEGSKA (reference sequence). There are 14 residues in the CDR3. The CDR3, as DNA: TGCAGTGGATCTGGTGAAGGGCGGACCTACGAGCAGTACTTC. As protein: CSGSGEGRTYEQYF.

This clonotype was counted a few times. The junction does not match germline at one end; this may be a read error. CDR3: CASSPKGLAGALGNEQLF. The CDR3 nucleotides read TGCGCCAGCAGCCCCAAAGGACTAGCGGGAGCCCTGGGGAATGAGCAGCTCTTC. The chain is built from TRBV4-1 and TRBJ2-1; TRBD2 aligns across 13 bases. The CDR3 covers 18 residues. Germline V gene lookup returns CDR1 MGHRA and CDR2 YSYEKL.

This clonotype was seen a few times. This rearrangement joins TRBV28 to TRBJ2-7, with 8 bases matching TRBD1. This CDR3 spans 14 amino acids. Trimming took 5 bases from V and 6 from J; bases not matched to a gene: 9. In germline, CDR1 is MDHEN, CDR2 SYDVKM. CDR3 amino acids: CASSPRAGGGEQYF. The CDR3 nucleotides read TGTGCCAGCAGTCCCCGGGCAGGGGGCGGCGAGCAGTACTTC.